This T cell receptor (beta chain) was sequenced in a study of shared clonotypes between healthy human individuals. TCRdb's copy holds only in-frame clones and misses some; the assay was immunoSEQ multiplex PCR. The sample records 2 million to 2.5 million clones, over 90% being singletons. For this clone: Its matching antigen is unknown.

Study outcomes and limitations: Among non-shared clonotypes, generation probabilities were lower than among those shared by all four donors.

Donors, healthy HIV-negative adults, lacked recent acute infections or vaccinations. CDR3 length equals 13 residues. Trimming pared 2 bases from V and 3 bases from J, leaving 8 bases between. The germline gives CDR1 SQVTM, CDR2 ANQGSEA. The origin of this receptor is a man aged 18 to 35 in good health. Some clones in this sample may be carry-over from other donors' samples. The chain joins TRBV29-1 to TRBJ1-3; D may be TRBD1 (5 bases). The sequenced material came from naive CD4+ T cells from PBMCs. Subset reported: CD45RA+ positively selected. The CDR3 sequence is CSVEQGLGNTIYF. CDR3 nucleotides: TGCAGCGTTGAACAGGGTCTTGGAAACACCATATATTTT.